These 26 T cell receptor beta chains were sequenced from one sample in a study of T cells in Graves' hyperthyroidism and ophthalmopathy. Amplified TCR beta CDR3 regions came from RNA transcripts. When the TCR CDR3 underwent first-round RT-PCR, the HTBI primer set was used. TCRdb itself ran the multiplex PCR reads through MiXCR, one entry per CDR3 protein. The sample holds 690,000 or so distinct CDR3 sequences; around 20% are singletons and the top ten take around 17%. The specimen was blood. The receptor source for this set is a woman aged 45-65 years with Graves' hyperthyroidism that later progressed to Graves' ophthalmopathy.

This clonotype was seen ten or more times. The chain has TRBV11-1 and TRBJ1-1; 10 bases align to TRBD1. V was pared by 3 bases and J by 0 bases, with 4 bases of the junction left unmatched. Germline CDR1 and CDR2: SGHAT and FQDESV (reference sequence). CDR3 length: 16 residues. The CDR3 DNA reads as TGTGCCAGCAGCTTTGGGACAGGGGCACTGAACACTGAAGCTTTCTTT. It codes for CASSFGTGALNTEAFF.

This clonotype was observed a few times. This may be a read error: a much more frequent sequence differs by one nucleotide. The V and J genes are TRBV11-2 and TRBJ2-2; D is perhaps TRBD1 (6 bases). Germline V lookup: CDR1 SGHAT, CDR2 FQNNGV. This CDR3 comprises 13 residues. CDR3 region: CVSTSRGGRELFF. For the CDR3, the DNA is TGTGTCAGCACCTCACGAGGGGGTAGGGAGCTGTTTTTT.

This clonotype has ten or more counts. The V call is TRBV18, the J call TRBJ2-1; no firm D call. V was cut by 0 bases and J by 6 bases, with 12 bases left in between. The CDR3 covers 15 residues. Germline values: CDR1 KGHSH, CDR2 LQKENI. The DNA for the CDR3 is TGTGCCAGCTCACCACCGGTCCCAGCGCCCAATGAGCAGTTCTTC. Its protein is CASSPPVPAPNEQFF.

The chain uses TRBV10-1 and TRBJ2-3; D perhaps matches TRBD1 (6 bases). Germline-derived CDR1 and CDR2 are WNHNN and SYGVQD (reference sequence). V shed 0 bases and J shed 4 bases, with 11 bases lying between them. The CDR3 runs to 15 residues. The CDR3 sequence is CASSESIQGADTQYF. Here the CDR3 DNA reads TGCGCCAGCAGTGAGTCCATACAGGGCGCAGATACGCAGTATTTT.

This clonotype was found many times. The V and J genes are TRBV7-9 and TRBJ1-4; 8 bases are a match to TRBD1. The CDR3 length is 14 residues. The J segment lost 7 bases and the V segment lost 6 bases, leaving 7 bases of the junction unmatched. Germline V gives CDR1 SEHNR, CDR2 FQNEAQ (reference sequence). The DNA of the CDR3 is TGTGCCAGCAGACCTAGAACAGGGGGTGAAAAACTGTTTTTT. Its translation: CASRPRTGGEKLFF.

This clonotype was seen ten or more times. J is TRBJ2-1 and V is TRBV2, with TRBD2 identical over 8 bases. The CDR3 contains 16 residues. Per germline, CDR1 SNHLY and CDR2 FYNNEI. After removal of 1 base from V and 1 base from J, the junction contained 3 bases not matched to a gene. The CDR3 sequence is CASSEVPSGSYNEQFF. DNA of the CDR3: TGTGCCAGCAGTGAAGTTCCTAGCGGGTCCTACAATGAGCAGTTCTTC.

The CDR3 DNA follows: TGTGCCAGCTCACCAAGCGAGAATACGCAGTATTTT. Its translation: CASSPSENTQYF. The chain carries TRBV18 and TRBJ2-3; D remains ambiguous. CDR1 and CDR2 from the germline V gene are KGHSH and LQKENI. This CDR3 has 12 residues. Trimming shortened V by 2 bases and J by 7 bases, and 7 bases separated the two germline ends.

The table lists this clonotype with a few counts. The chain couples TRBV5-1 to TRBJ1-1; D ambiguous. V gave up 0 bases and J gave up 8 bases, with 17 bases separating them. The CDR3 covers 15 residues. The germline CDR1 and CDR2 sequences are SGHRS and YFSETQ. The CDR3 region is CASSLVSNRGSEAFF. DNA of the CDR3: TGCGCCAGCAGCTTGGTCTCAAATCGGGGTTCGGAAGCTTTCTTT.

The sample holds many counts of this clonotype. The chain joins TRBV6-2 or TRBV6-3 to TRBJ1-1; 7 bases fit TRBD1. V trimming: 6 bases; J trimming: 5 bases; junction bases outside the gene matches: 9. CDR3 length: 14 residues. Per germline, CDR1 MNHEY and CDR2 SVGEGT. As DNA, the CDR3 is TGTGCCAGCAGAAACAAAGGGGGCAGAACTGAAGCTTTCTTT. The encoded protein is CASRNKGGRTEAFF.

Many counts were recorded for this clonotype. The rearrangement joins TRBV25-1 to TRBJ2-1, with 11 bases fitting TRBD1. With 2 bases clipped from V and 2 bases from J, the junction kept 5 bases outside the gene matches. CDR3 length equals 17 residues. Germline lookup yields CDR1 MGHDK and CDR2 SYGVNS. CDR3 sequence: CASSEIGGQGAYNEQFF. The CDR3 coding sequence is TGTGCCAGCAGTGAAATAGGGGGACAGGGGGCCTACAATGAGCAGTTCTTC.

V gene TRBV7-9 combines with J gene TRBJ2-1, with D perhaps TRBD2 (6 bases). The CDR3 sequence is 14 residues long. Per the germline V gene, CDR1 is SEHNR and CDR2 is FQNEAQ (reference sequence). The V gene lost 0 bases and the J gene lost 8 bases, with 11 bases spanning the gap. Here the CDR3 DNA reads TGTGCCAGCAGCTTAGCCGTCAGGAGGGATGAGCAGTTCTTC. Its protein product is CASSLAVRRDEQFF.

In its sample, this clonotype was seen many times. This sequence joins TRBV20-1 and TRBJ2-3; D is uncertain. The CDR3 has 14 residues. Germline CDR1 reads DFQATT; CDR2 reads SNEGSKA (reference sequence). The V and J ends lost 6 bases and 0 bases respectively, with 13 bases between them. CDR3 nucleotide sequence: TGCAGTGCCAGAACCGCTGATAGCACAGATACGCAGTATTTT. It translates to CSARTADSTDTQYF.

V is TRBV3-1 and J is TRBJ2-3, with 8 bases matching TRBD1. The trim removed 2 bases at V and 0 bases at J, leaving 1 base unmatched. CDR3 length: 15 amino acids. Germline CDR1 LGHDT, CDR2 YNNKEL (reference sequence). CDR3 amino acids: CASSQQGASTDTQYF. The DNA for the CDR3 is TGTGCCAGCAGCCAACAGGGGGCCAGCACAGATACGCAGTATTTT.

The genes are TRBV30 and TRBJ2-4; D is possibly TRBD1 (5 bases). V was clipped by 2 bases and J by 0 bases, with 17 bases between them. CDR1 is GTSNPN and CDR2 is SVGIG in the germline V gene (reference sequence). The CDR3 totals 17 residues. CDR3 nucleotides: TGTGCCTGGAGTAAAACATACAGGACCCTAGCCAAAAACATTCAGTACTTC. It codes for CAWSKTYRTLAKNIQYF. The whole variable domain, remainder taken from reference TRBV30 and TRBJ2-4, is SQTIHQWPATLVQPVGSPLSLECTVEGTSNPNLYWYRQAAGRGLQLLFYSVGIGQISSEVPQNLSASRPQDRQFILSSKKLLLSDSGFYLCAWSKTYRTLAKNIQYFGAGTRLSVL.

The genes are TRBV11-2 and TRBJ2-7, with 8 bases identical to TRBD1. This CDR3 contains 14 residues. Germline loops: CDR1 SGHAT, CDR2 FQNNGV. The V and J ends lost 2 bases and 5 bases, in that order; junction bases with no gene match: 5. CDR3 DNA sequence: TGTGCCAGCAGCTTAACTGCAGGGGGCGACGAGCAGTACTTC. Its protein product is CASSLTAGGDEQYF.

The gene calls are TRBV3-1 and TRBJ1-1; the D gene is possibly TRBD1 (5 bases). There are 12 residues in the CDR3. Trimming took 4 bases from V and 11 from J, leaving 14 bases between them. The germline V gene encodes CDR1 LGHDT and CDR2 YNNKEL (reference sequence). CDR3 region: CASSLQPGVAFF. The DNA of the CDR3 is TGTGCCAGCAGCCTACAGCCGGGGGTCGCTTTCTTT.

This clonotype was picked up many times. The chain carries TRBV30 and TRBJ2-7; perhaps TRBD1 as D (6 bases). CDR1 is GTSNPN and CDR2 is SVGIG in the germline V gene (reference sequence). V was shortened by 5 bases and J by 3 bases, with 14 bases between the two germline ends. This CDR3 is built from 13 residues. DNA for the CDR3: TGTGCCTGGGCGGCAGGGGATTACTACGAGCAGTACTTC. Translating it yields CAWAAGDYYEQYF.

The chain uses TRBV3-1 and TRBJ2-3; D remains ambiguous. Between the trimmed V and J ends, which lost 4 bases and 2 bases, there was a span of 16 bases. Germline CDR1 LGHDT, CDR2 YNNKEL (reference sequence). This CDR3 has 16 residues. The CDR3 reads CASSPLQAGFTDTQYF. The CDR3 DNA follows: TGTGCCAGCAGCCCTCTCCAGGCAGGTTTCACAGATACGCAGTATTTT.

This clonotype was observed many times. The gene calls are TRBV3-1 and TRBJ2-3; 11 nucleotides agree with TRBD2. The V gene end was trimmed by 5 bases and the J gene end by 2 bases; junction bases not matched to a gene: 3. Germline loops: CDR1 LGHDT, CDR2 YNNKEL (reference sequence). This CDR3 is built from 15 residues. The CDR3, as DNA: TGTGCCAGCAGCAAACTAGCGGGGGACACAGATACGCAGTATTTT. This gives the protein CASSKLAGDTDTQYF.

V usage is TRBV7-9 and J usage is TRBJ2-7; perhaps TRBD2 as D (6 bases). CDR3 size: 16 residues. Trimming removed 0 bases from V and 5 bases from J, with 17 bases in between. Per germline, CDR1 SEHNR and CDR2 FQNEAQ (reference sequence). CDR3 sequence: CASSLALGEEAHEQYF. CDR3 bases: TGTGCCAGCAGCTTAGCGCTCGGGGAGGAGGCCCACGAGCAGTACTTC. Variable domain in full (rest from reference TRBV7-9 and TRBJ2-7): DTGVSQNPRHKITKRGQNVTFRCDPISEHNRLYWYRQTLGQGPEFLTYFQNEAQLEKSRLLSDRFSAERPKGSFSTLEIQRTEQGDSAMYLCASSLALGEEAHEQYFGPGTRLTVT.

The CDR3 DNA reads TGTGCCAGCAGCACCAACGAAGGACAGGGGTTAGGCAATCAGCCCCAGCATTTT. Translating gives CASSTNEGQGLGNQPQHF. The chain has TRBV5-5 and TRBJ1-5, with 9 bases matching TRBD1. The CDR3 loop spans 18 amino acids. Trimming at V came to 4 bases and at J to 2 bases, leaving 13 bases not matched to a gene. Germline assignment: CDR1 SGHKS and CDR2 YYEKEE (reference sequence). The full variable domain, its missing parts supplied by reference TRBV5-5 and TRBJ1-5, is DAGVTQSPTHLIKTRGQQVTLRCSPISGHKSVSWYQQVLGQGPQFIFQYYEKEERGRGNFPDRFSARQFPNYSSELNVNALLLGDSALYLCASSTNEGQGLGNQPQHFGDGTRLSIL.

The V call is TRBV5-8, the J call TRBJ2-5, with D tentatively TRBD1 (5 bases). In germline, CDR1 is SGHTS, CDR2 YDEGEE. V was trimmed by 0 bases and J by 7 bases, leaving 10 bases between them. The CDR3 totals 13 residues. The DNA of the CDR3 is TGTGCCAGCAGCTTGGGGTCCCAGGGGACCCAGTACTTC. This translates into CASSLGSQGTQYF.

This clonotype was seen repeatedly, ten times or more. The rearrangement uses TRBV11-3 and TRBJ1-1, with unresolved D. The CDR3 sequence is 13 residues long. Germline CDR1 reads SGHNT; CDR2 reads YENEEA. Trimming took off 2 bases at V and 3 bases at J, with 7 bases between the two ends. CDR3 protein: CASSLLFHTEAFF. The CDR3 nucleotides are TGTGCCAGCAGCTTATTGTTTCACACTGAAGCTTTCTTT.

This clonotype was observed once. This chain links TRBV4-2 with TRBJ1-4, with D possibly being TRBD1 (6 bases). Per germline, CDR1 LGHNA and CDR2 YNFKEQ. This CDR3 is 14 amino acids long. Trimming removed 7 bases at V and 6 bases at J, with 15 bases between. The chain's CDR3 is CASNERQADEKLFF. The CDR3 coding sequence is TGTGCCAGCAACGAACGACAGGCGGATGAAAAACTGTTTTTT.

This clonotype was observed many times. The CDR3 coding sequence is TGTGCCAGCAGCTTAGACTTCCTCCTTTACCCAGATACGCAGTATTTT. Its translation: CASSLDFLLYPDTQYF. The chain uses TRBV11-2 and TRBJ2-3; unclear D gene. Germline values: CDR1 SGHAT, CDR2 FQNNGV. There are 16 residues in the CDR3. Between the trimmed V and J ends, which lost 0 bases and 4 bases, there was a span of 14 bases.

This clonotype was observed at least ten times. The V gene is TRBV11-2, the J gene TRBJ2-3; D may match TRBD1 or TRBD2 (6 bases each). In germline, CDR1 is SGHAT, CDR2 FQNNGV. Between the trimmed V and J ends, which lost 2 bases and 5 bases, there was a span of 11 bases. This CDR3 is built from 14 residues. CDR3 bases: TGTGCCAGCAGCTTAAGGGGGGTCCTAGATACGCAGTATTTT. Its translation is CASSLRGVLDTQYF.